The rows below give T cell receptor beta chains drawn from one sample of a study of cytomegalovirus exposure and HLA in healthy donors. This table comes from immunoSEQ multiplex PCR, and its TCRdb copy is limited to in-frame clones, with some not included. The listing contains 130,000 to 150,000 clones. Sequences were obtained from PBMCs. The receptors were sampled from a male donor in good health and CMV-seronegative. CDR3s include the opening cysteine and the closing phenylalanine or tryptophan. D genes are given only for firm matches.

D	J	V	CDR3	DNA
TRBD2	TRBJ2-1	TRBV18	CASSPRSAGEYNEQFF	TGTGCCAGCTCACCACGATCAGCGGGGGAGTACAATGAGCAGTTCTTC
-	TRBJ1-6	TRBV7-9	CASSLDSLNSPLHF	TGTGCCAGCAGCTTAGACAGCCTAAATTCACCCCTCCACTTT
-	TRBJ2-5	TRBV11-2	CASSATGKAQGTQYF	TGTGCCAGCAGCGCCACAGGGAAGGCCCAAGGGACCCAGTACTTC
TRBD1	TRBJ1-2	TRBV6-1	CASSGTGDYGYTF	TGTGCCAGCAGTGGGACAGGGGATTATGGCTACACCTTC
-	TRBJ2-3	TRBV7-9	CASSRLVSSTDTQYF	TGTGCCAGCAGCCGACTCGTATCTAGCACAGATACGCAGTATTTT
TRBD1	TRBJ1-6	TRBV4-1	CASSQDRTGRFGSPLHF	TGCGCCAGCAGCCAAGATCGGACAGGGCGATTTGGTTCACCCCTCCACTTT
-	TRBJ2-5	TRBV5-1	CASSLALGETQYF	TGCGCCAGCAGCTTGGCCCTCGGGGAGACCCAGTACTTC
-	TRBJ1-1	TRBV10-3	CAISASGMDTEAFF	TGTGCCATCAGTGCTTCAGGGATGGACACTGAAGCTTTCTTT
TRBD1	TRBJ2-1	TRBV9	CASSVSGTGGYEQFF	TGTGCCAGCAGCGTATCCGGGACAGGGGGCTATGAGCAGTTCTTC
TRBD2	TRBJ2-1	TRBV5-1	CASSSLAGDPLNEQFF	TGCGCCAGCAGCTCACTAGCGGGAGACCCCCTCAATGAGCAGTTCTTC
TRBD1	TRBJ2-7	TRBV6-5	CASSSPRTGQLNEQYF	TGTGCCAGCAGTTCGCCTCGGACAGGGCAATTGAACGAGCAGTACTTC
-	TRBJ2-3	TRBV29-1	CSVETRVMRDTQYF	TGCAGCGTTGAAACCCGGGTTATGAGAGATACGCAGTATTTT
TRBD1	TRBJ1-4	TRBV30	CAWSRQGSEKLFF	TGTGCCTGGAGCCGACAGGGCAGTGAAAAACTGTTTTTT
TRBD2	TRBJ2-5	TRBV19	CASGNLAGVETQYF	TGTGCCAGTGGTAATTTAGCGGGAGTAGAGACCCAGTACTTC
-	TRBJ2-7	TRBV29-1	CSVLQGGSEQYF	TGCAGCGTTCTACAGGGAGGGAGCGAGCAGTACTTC
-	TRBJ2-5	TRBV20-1	CSARQETQYF	TGCAGTGCCCGGCAAGAGACCCAGTACTTC
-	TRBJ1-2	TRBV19	CASSIRGPNYGYTF	TGTGCCAGTAGTATCAGGGGACCTAACTATGGCTACACCTTC
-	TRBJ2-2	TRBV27	CASRQTNTGELFF	TGTGCCAGCAGACAGACGAACACCGGGGAGCTGTTTTTT
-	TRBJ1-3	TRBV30	CAWSFTGNTIYF	TGTGCCTGGAGTTTTACTGGAAACACCATATATTTT
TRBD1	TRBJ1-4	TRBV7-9	CASSLAQGSNEKLFF	TGTGCCAGCAGCTTAGCACAGGGGTCTAATGAAAAACTGTTTTTT
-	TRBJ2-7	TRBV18	CASSELLGSQGSSYEQYF	TGTGCCAGCTCCGAACTACTAGGGTCACAGGGTAGCTCCTACGAGCAGTACTTC
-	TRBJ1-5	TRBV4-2	CASSQDVEDLGQPQHF	TGTGCCAGCAGCCAAGATGTGGAAGATCTAGGTCAGCCCCAGCATTTT
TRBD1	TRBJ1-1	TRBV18	CASSPRQGSMNTEAFF	TGTGCCAGCTCACCTAGACAGGGATCCATGAACACTGAAGCTTTCTTT
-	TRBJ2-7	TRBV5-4	CASSRRHTYEQYF	TGTGCCAGCAGCAGAAGACACACCTACGAGCAGTACTTC
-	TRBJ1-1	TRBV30	CAWSGSLNTEAFF	TGTGCCTGGAGTGGCAGTTTGAACACTGAAGCTTTCTTT
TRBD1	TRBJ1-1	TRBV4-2	CASSQSDRGLYTEAFF	TGTGCCAGCAGCCAATCAGACAGGGGGCTCTACACTGAAGCTTTCTTT
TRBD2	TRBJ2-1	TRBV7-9	CASSLGAGGFNEQFF	TGTGCCAGCAGCTTAGGAGCGGGAGGGTTCAATGAGCAGTTCTTC
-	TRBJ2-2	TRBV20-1	CSATRRELFF	TGCAGTGCTACCAGGAGGGAGCTGTTTTTT
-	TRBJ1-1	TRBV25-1	CASSESRRGTEAFF	TGTGCCAGCAGTGAATCACGGCGGGGGACTGAAGCTTTCTTT
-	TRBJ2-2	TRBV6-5	CASSYRAGELFF	TGTGCCAGCAGCTACCGGGCCGGGGAGCTGTTTTTT
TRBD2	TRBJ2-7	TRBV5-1	CASSGTSGEFLGEQYF	TGCGCCAGCAGCGGTACTAGCGGAGAGTTCCTAGGGGAGCAGTACTTC
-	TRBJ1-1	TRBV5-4	CASSSPGSAGAFF	TGTGCCAGCAGCTCCCCGGGTTCGGCCGGCGCTTTCTTT
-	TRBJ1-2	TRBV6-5	CASSRRDYYGYTF	TGTGCCAGCAGCCGCAGGGATTACTATGGCTACACCTTC
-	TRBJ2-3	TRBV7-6	CASSLGSAGATDTQYF	TGTGCCAGCAGCTTAGGATCGGCGGGGGCGACAGATACGCAGTATTTT
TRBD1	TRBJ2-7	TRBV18	CASSPSGTGKGRTYEQYF	TGTGCCAGCTCACCATCTGGGACAGGGAAGGGAAGAACCTACGAGCAGTACTTC
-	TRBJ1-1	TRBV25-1	CASSEGGALNTEAFF	TGTGCCAGCAGTGAAGGGGGGGCCCTGAACACTGAAGCTTTCTTT
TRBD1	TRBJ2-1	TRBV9	CASSPRTGGNNEQFF	TGTGCCAGCAGCCCTAGGACAGGGGGAAACAATGAGCAGTTCTTC
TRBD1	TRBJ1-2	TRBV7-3	CASSLFGRDRNYGYTF	TGTGCCAGCAGCTTATTTGGCCGGGACAGGAACTATGGCTACACCTTC
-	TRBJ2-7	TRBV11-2	CASSPVGPSSYEQYF	TGTGCCAGCAGCCCTGTGGGGCCGAGCTCCTACGAGCAGTACTTC
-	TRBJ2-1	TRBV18	CASSPITEQFF	TGTGCCAGCTCACCAATCACAGAGCAGTTCTTC
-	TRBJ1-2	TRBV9	CASSGLGRTEVYGYTF	TGTGCCAGCAGCGGGCTGGGTCGGACAGAGGTCTATGGCTACACCTTC
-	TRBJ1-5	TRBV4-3	CASSQSERQPQHF	TGCGCCAGCAGCCAATCCGAACGGCAGCCCCAGCATTTT
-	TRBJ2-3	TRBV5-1	CASSTGTGGDTQYF	TGCGCCAGCAGCACCGGGACTGGAGGAGATACGCAGTATTTT
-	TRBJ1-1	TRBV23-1	CASSLPRLTEAFF	TGCGCCAGCAGTCTCCCCAGACTCACTGAAGCTTTCTTT
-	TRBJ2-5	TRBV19	CASSMQGLETQYF	TGTGCCAGTAGTATGCAGGGGTTAGAGACCCAGTACTTC
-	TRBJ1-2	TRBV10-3	CAISGAGGYTF	TGTGCCATCAGTGGGGCAGGGGGCTACACCTTC
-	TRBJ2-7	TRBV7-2	CASSLGVAGAEQYF	TGTGCCAGCAGCTTAGGGGTGGCAGGGGCCGAGCAGTACTTC
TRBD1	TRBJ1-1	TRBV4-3	CASSHFRGQGMNTEAFF	TGCGCCAGCAGCCACTTTAGGGGACAGGGTATGAACACTGAAGCTTTCTTT